This passage covers 21 T cell receptor beta chains from one sample sequenced in a study of cytomegalovirus exposure and HLA in healthy donors. Researchers ran the PCR with 60 Vbeta and 13 Jbeta primers. TCRdb keeps only in-frame clones here, not all; method: immunoSEQ multiplex PCR. Here the sample spans about 95,000 clones, approximately 76% being singletons. Sequenced input: PBMCs. The source is a man aged 25 to 40 in good health and CMV-seropositive.

This clone was seen just once. This sequence joins TRBV28 and TRBJ2-3; TRBD1 agrees at 8 bases. The CDR3 loop spans 17 amino acids. After removal of 4 bases from V and 3 bases from J, the junction contained 12 bases not matched to a gene. CDR1 MDHEN and CDR2 SYDVKM come from the germline V gene. The CDR3 protein is CASSSPRQGRLTDTQYF. CDR3 nucleotide sequence: TGTGCCAGCAGTTCTCCCAGACAGGGGAGATTAACAGATACGCAGTATTTT.

This sequence joins TRBV27 and TRBJ1-5; D call uncertain. From germline, CDR1 is MNHEY and CDR2 SMNVEV (reference sequence). The ends were cut back, 0 bases at V and 6 bases at J, with 12 bases in the middle. The length of the CDR3 is 15 residues. As DNA, the CDR3 is TGTGCCAGCAGTTTATCGGCGTTCGGAGCTCAGCCCCAGCATTTT. It translates to CASSLSAFGAQPQHF.

This chain connects TRBV19 to TRBJ2-7, with TRBD1 as a possible D gene (6 bases). CDR3 length: 13 residues. Germline CDR1 LNHDA, CDR2 SQIVND (reference sequence). V lost 6 bases, J lost 5 bases, and 14 bases lay in between. The CDR3 protein is CASRRTAGHEQYF. Written as DNA, the CDR3 is TGTGCCAGTAGGAGGACAGCCGGGCACGAGCAGTACTTC.

The rearrangement joins TRBV27 to TRBJ2-6, with D maybe TRBD2 (5 bases). The V gene lost 5 bases and the J gene lost 1 base, with 6 bases spanning the gap. CDR1 is MNHEY, CDR2 SMNVEV, per germline (reference sequence). This CDR3 is built from 14 residues. This CDR3 reads CASSRRSGANVLTF. The CDR3 DNA reads as TGTGCCAGCAGTAGGAGGTCTGGGGCCAACGTCCTGACTTTC.

The CDR3 loop is CASSFYRGPRSGNTIYF. The CDR3 nucleotides read TGTGCCAGCAGCTTTTACAGGGGGCCTCGCTCTGGAAACACCATATATTTT. The chain carries TRBV13 and TRBJ1-3; TRBD1 aligns across 9 bases. There are 17 residues in the CDR3. Germline CDR1 PRHDT, CDR2 FYEKMQ (reference sequence). The V segment lost 3 bases and the J segment 0 bases; nucleotides outside the gene matches: 6.

V usage is TRBV7-2 and J usage is TRBJ1-3; D ambiguous. Germline-derived CDR1 and CDR2 are SGHTA and FQGNSA. The CDR3 sequence is 17 residues long. Trimming left V 3 bases short and J 0 bases short, with 15 bases between. This chain's CDR3 is CASSFPGSSASGNTIYF. CDR3 nucleotide sequence: TGTGCCAGCAGCTTCCCCGGGAGCTCAGCCTCTGGAAACACCATATATTTT. Full variable domain (remainder filled in from reference TRBV7-2 and TRBJ1-3): GAGVSQSPSNKVTEKGKDVELRCDPISGHTALYWYRQSLGQGLEFLIYFQGNSAPDKSGLPSDRFSAERTGGSVSTLTIQRTQQEDSAVYLCASSFPGSSASGNTIYFGEGSWLTVV.

CDR3 DNA sequence: TGCGCCAGCAGCCCGACTAGCGGGAGAAATGAGCAGTTCTTC. As protein: CASSPTSGRNEQFF. This chain uses TRBV5-1 with TRBJ2-1, with 12 bases aligning to TRBD2. J was trimmed by 7 bases and V by 4 bases; bases with no gene match: 3. The CDR3 runs to 14 residues. Looked up from germline, CDR1 is SGHRS and CDR2 is YFSETQ.

CDR3 sequence reads: CASSDGLAGYNEQFF. CDR3 DNA: TGTGCCAGTAGTGACGGACTAGCGGGGTACAATGAGCAGTTCTTC. The chain joins TRBV19 to TRBJ2-1; 12 nucleotides align to TRBD2. The CDR3 totals 15 residues. V shed 5 bases, J shed 4 bases, and the junction held 3 bases outside the gene matches. Germline lookup yields CDR1 LNHDA and CDR2 SQIVND (reference sequence).

The chain uses TRBV7-3 and TRBJ2-3; the match to TRBD2 covers 8 bases. This CDR3 contains 16 residues. The germline V gene has CDR1 SGHTA and CDR2 FQGTGA. V shed 5 bases, J shed 2 bases, and the junction held 9 bases outside the gene matches. Here the CDR3 DNA reads TGTGCCAGCAGCCCCACAACTAGCGGCCTCACAGATACGCAGTATTTT. It encodes CASSPTTSGLTDTQYF.

This chain links TRBV6-6 with TRBJ1-6; tentative D call: TRBD1 (5 bases). V was cut by 6 bases and J by 12 bases, with 21 bases left in between. This CDR3 has 15 amino acids. Germline CDR1 and CDR2: MNHNY and SVGAGI (reference sequence). The CDR3 sequence: CASRRDFGGTGPLHF. Written as DNA, the CDR3 is TGTGCCAGCAGACGCGATTTCGGGGGGACGGGACCCCTCCACTTT.

The V and J genes are TRBV5-6 and TRBJ2-1; TRBD2 agrees at 15 bases. The V segment lost 3 bases and the J segment 8 bases; nucleotides outside the gene matches: 3. The CDR3 has 15 residues. Germline-derived CDR1 and CDR2 are SGHDT and YYEEEE. The CDR3 DNA reads TGTGCCAGCAGCTCTGGACTAGCGGGGGGGTATGAGCAGTTCTTC. Its protein is CASSSGLAGGYEQFF.

This chain joins TRBV6-4 and TRBJ2-3, with 7 bases aligning to TRBD2. Germline V gives CDR1 MRHNA, CDR2 SNTAGT. The CDR3 totals 14 residues. The J segment lost 1 base and the V segment lost 2 bases, leaving 0 bases of the junction unmatched. In DNA, the CDR3 is TGTGCCAGCAGTGACGGGGGGGGCACAGATACGCAGTATTTT. Its translation: CASSDGGGTDTQYF.

V and J are TRBV27 and TRBJ1-2, with D perhaps matching TRBD1 (5 bases). The V end lost 6 bases, the J end lost 8 bases, and 16 bases lay between the germline ends. Germline-derived CDR1 and CDR2 are MNHEY and SMNVEV (reference sequence). The CDR3 has 13 amino acids. The CDR3 DNA reads as TGTGCCAGCAGACCACTCCAGGGCTTAGGCTACACCTTC. Amino acids: CASRPLQGLGYTF.

This chain joins TRBV28 and TRBJ1-1; perhaps TRBD1 as D (6 bases). CDR3 length: 13 amino acids. Per the germline V gene, CDR1 is MDHEN and CDR2 is SYDVKM. The CDR3 loop reads CSHHRAMNTEAFF. The DNA for the CDR3 is TGTTCCCACCACAGGGCCATGAACACTGAAGCTTTCTTT.

The gene calls are TRBV9 and TRBJ2-4; 7 nucleotides match TRBD2. This CDR3 comprises 15 residues. V shed 2 bases and J 4 bases; nucleotides not matched to a gene: 6. Germline CDR1 and CDR2: SGDLS and YYNGEE. The CDR3 here is CASSVGSGDKNIQYF. The CDR3 DNA follows: TGTGCCAGCAGCGTGGGGAGCGGGGATAAAAACATTCAGTACTTC.

The chain couples TRBV9 to TRBJ1-6; TRBD1 matches at 9 bases. Germline V gene sequence: CDR1 SGDLS, CDR2 YYNGEE. The CDR3 runs to 15 residues. J lost 7 bases, V lost 4 bases, and 6 bases had no gene match. CDR3 region: CASSPRQGVNSPLHF. Here the CDR3 DNA reads TGTGCCAGCAGCCCAAGACAGGGGGTGAATTCACCCCTCCACTTT. The full variable domain, with the rest looked up from reference TRBV9 and TRBJ1-6, is DSGVTQTPKHLITATGQRVTLRCSPRSGDLSVYWYQQSLDQGLQFLIQYYNGEERAKGNILERFSAQQFPDLHSELNLSSLELGDSALYFCASSPRQGVNSPLHFGNGTRLTVT.

This clone was observed a single time. The genes are TRBV6-4 and TRBJ2-3; 11 positions agree with TRBD2. In germline, CDR1 is MRHNA, CDR2 SNTAGT. The CDR3 contains 16 residues. Unmatched junction bases numbered 8, after V lost 3 bases and J lost 6 bases. This chain's CDR3 is CASSEDSGGASDTQYF. CDR3 DNA: TGTGCCAGCAGTGAGGATAGCGGGGGGGCATCGGATACGCAGTATTTT.

This clone showed up just a few times. The chain couples TRBV7-2 to TRBJ1-2; D ambiguous. Germline V lookup: CDR1 SGHTA, CDR2 FQGNSA. With 5 bases removed from V and 0 bases from J, the gap between germline ends came to 7 bases. The CDR3 is 13 amino acids. CDR3 sequence reads: CASSTRANYGYTF. DNA of the CDR3: TGTGCCAGCAGCACACGTGCTAACTATGGCTACACCTTC.

This clone appeared once. The V gene is TRBV5-4, the J gene TRBJ2-6, with 9 bases that match TRBD1. J gave up 0 bases and V 3 bases, and 4 bases lay outside the gene matches. CDR1 is SGHNT, CDR2 YYREEE, per germline (reference sequence). The CDR3 runs 17 residues. As DNA, the CDR3 is TGTGCCAGCAGCTCCGGGACAGGGAACTCTGGGGCCAACGTCCTGACTTTC. Protein product: CASSSGTGNSGANVLTF. Full variable domain (outside the CDR3, taken from reference TRBV5-4 and TRBJ2-6): ETGVTQSPTHLIKTRGQQVTLRCSSQSGHNTVSWYQQALGQGPQFIFQYYREEENGRGNFPPRFSGLQFPNYSSELNVNALELDDSALYLCASSSGTGNSGANVLTFGAGSRLTVL.

This clone has a single count. This chain joins TRBV6-1 and TRBJ2-1, with 8 bases aligning to TRBD2. This CDR3 has 14 residues. CDR1 and CDR2 (germline): MNHNS, SASEGT. The CDR3 loop is CAEGSGRSYNEQFF. CDR3 nucleotides: TGTGCAGAGGGAAGCGGGAGATCCTACAATGAGCAGTTCTTC.

This chain links TRBV9 with TRBJ2-2, with unresolved D. This CDR3 has 12 amino acids. CDR1 is SGDLS, CDR2 YYNGEE, per germline. The V gene lost 4 bases and the J gene lost 6 bases, with 7 bases spanning the gap. The CDR3, as DNA: TGTGCCAGCAGCCCCCGTTCCGGGGAGCTGTTTTTT. This gives the protein CASSPRSGELFF.